These 28 T cell receptor beta chains share one sample of origin, sequenced in a study of blood T cells in healthy people across ages. The authors ran a second PCR of roughly 7 to 11 cycles using a sample-barcoded 5' primer and a J-beta primer mix. Using its own MiXCR run on the 5' RACE reads, TCRdb lists one record per CDR3 protein. The sample lists 850,000 to 950,000 distinct CDR3 sequences; around 28% were seen once. Sequences were obtained from blood. The receptors were sampled from an elderly woman in good health.

The sample holds many counts of this clonotype. The chain links TRBV5-1 to TRBJ2-6, with TRBD1 matching over 8 bases. This CDR3 region has 18 residues. Trimming removed 3 bases from V and 0 bases from J; junction bases left unmatched: 8. Germline CDR1 and CDR2: SGHRS and YFSETQ. DNA for the CDR3: TGCGCCAGCAGCTCGGGGGCAGGGGGCCTCTCTGGGGCCAACGTCCTGACTTTC. Its translation: CASSSGAGGLSGANVLTF.

This clonotype was counted at least ten times. The J gene is TRBJ2-1, the V gene TRBV7-2, with 7 bases aligning to TRBD1. V shed 5 bases and J 8 bases; nucleotides not matched to a gene: 9. CDR3 length: 14 residues. The V gene's germline CDR1 is SGHTA and CDR2 FQGNSA. The CDR3 sequence is CASSQRPTGHEQFF. The CDR3 DNA sequence: TGTGCCAGCAGCCAAAGGCCGACAGGGCATGAGCAGTTCTTC.

With respect to this clonotype: A much larger clone lies one base from this, so it may be a read error. This chain links TRBV20-1 with TRBJ2-5; 9 bases are shared with TRBD2. This CDR3 contains 14 residues. Germline CDR1 is DFQATT and CDR2 is SNEGSKA (reference sequence). The junction had 16 bases not matched to a gene; V was cut back by 6 bases and J by 11 bases. The CDR3 loop reads CSAARGGAGNEQYF. The CDR3 nucleotides are TGCAGTGCCGCACGCGGGGGGGCCGGGAATGAGCAGTACTTC.

This clonotype appeared a few times. V is TRBV7-9 and J is TRBJ2-2, with D possibly called TRBD1 or TRBD2 (5 bases each). CDR3 length equals 14 residues. V lost 11 bases and J lost 3, with 16 bases in between. In germline, CDR1 is SEHNR, CDR2 FQNEAQ (reference sequence). The CDR3, as DNA: TGTGCCTCCCAGAGGGGCCGGGACACCGGGGAGCTGTTTTTT. It translates to CASQRGRDTGELFF.

Ten or more counts support this clonotype. The chain carries TRBV4-3 and TRBJ2-5; D unclear. Trimming took off 0 bases at V and 5 bases at J, with 7 bases between the two ends. This CDR3 is built from 13 residues. Germline V gene lookup returns CDR1 LGHNA and CDR2 YSLEER. The CDR3 is CASSQDGRETQYF. The CDR3 DNA is TGCGCCAGCAGCCAAGACGGTCGGGAGACCCAGTACTTC.

This clonotype was seen a few times. The chain joins TRBV11-2 to TRBJ2-3; TRBD2 aligns across 9 bases. The CDR3 runs to 20 residues. The V and J ends lost 5 bases and 3 bases, in that order; junction bases with no gene match: 21. Germline V CDR1 and CDR2: SGHAT, FQNNGV. The CDR3 nucleotides read TGTGCCAGCAGCAGCCGAAGAGAAACGGGACTAGCTCTGAGGACAGATACGCAGTATTTT. The encoded protein is CASSSRRETGLALRTDTQYF.

The V gene is TRBV6-6, the J gene TRBJ2-1; 7 nucleotides agree with TRBD2. The junction had 15 bases not matched to a gene; V was cut back by 10 bases and J by 6 bases. CDR1 and CDR2 (germline): MNHNY, SVGAGI (reference sequence). The CDR3 runs 15 residues. This CDR3 reads CATRSREVVSNEQFF. Here the CDR3 DNA reads TGTGCCACCCGATCACGGGAGGTCGTCAGCAATGAGCAGTTCTTC.

The chain has TRBV5-6 and TRBJ1-2, with D unclear. V lost 0 bases and J 4 bases, leaving 10 bases between the germline ends. The CDR3 extends over 14 amino acids. CDR1 and CDR2 from the germline V gene are SGHDT and YYEEEE. CDR3: CASSLGSAGYGYTF. CDR3 in DNA: TGTGCCAGCAGCTTGGGCTCGGCGGGCTATGGCTACACCTTC.

This clonotype was found a few times. The CDR3 sequence is CASRLERASYNEQYF. CDR3 DNA: TGCGCCAGCCGTCTTGAGAGGGCGTCCTACAATGAGCAGTACTTC. The J gene is TRBJ2-5, the V gene TRBV4-3; a possible D gene is TRBD2 (5 bases). V lost 8 bases and J lost 11, with 27 bases in between. The CDR3 consists of 15 residues. CDR1 is LGHNA and CDR2 is YSLEER in the germline V gene.

This clonotype has at least ten counts. The rearrangement uses TRBV29-1 and TRBJ1-2; D remains ambiguous. The germline CDR1 and CDR2 sequences are SQVTM and ANQGSEA. Trimming stripped 5 bases from V and 2 bases from J, with 18 bases between. The CDR3 runs 15 residues. CDR3 bases: TGCAGCGTTTCGGGCGAGCAGGAGAAAAACTATGGCTACACCTTC. It encodes CSVSGEQEKNYGYTF.

Comments on this clonotype: At one boundary the junction diverges from the germline segment, which might be a read error. For the CDR3, the DNA is TGTGCCAGCAGTTTGGCGAACTCTGGGACCAACGTCCTGACTTTC. Its protein product is CASSLANSGTNVLTF. J is TRBJ2-6 and V is TRBV12-3 or TRBV12-4; D is uncertain. The CDR3 is 15 residues long.

The chain joins TRBV12-3 or TRBV12-4 to TRBJ2-3, with 14 bases fitting TRBD2. The CDR3 is 16 amino acids. Trimming removed 6 bases from V and 4 bases from J; junction bases left unmatched: 6. CDR3 sequence: CASSAGLAGVSDTQYF. The DNA for the CDR3 is TGTGCCAGCAGCGCGGGACTAGCGGGAGTGTCAGATACGCAGTATTTT.

The J gene is TRBJ2-2, the V gene TRBV7-9; D is ambiguous. Germline V gene lookup returns CDR1 SEHNR and CDR2 FQNEAQ (reference sequence). Trimming left V 2 bases short and J 3 bases short, with 7 bases between. CDR3 length equals 14 residues. The CDR3 loop is CASSLFLDTGELFF. In DNA form, the CDR3 reads TGTGCCAGCAGCTTATTTTTGGACACCGGGGAGCTGTTTTTT.

In its sample, this clonotype was seen many times. J is TRBJ2-7 and V is TRBV5-6; D is tentatively TRBD1 or TRBD2 (6 bases each). Germline-derived CDR1 and CDR2 are SGHDT and YYEEEE. CDR3 length equals 15 residues. The V end was cut by 0 bases, the J end by 0 bases, with 10 bases between. The chain's CDR3 is CASSLGRDNSYEQYF. The CDR3 DNA reads TGTGCCAGCAGCTTGGGGCGGGACAACTCCTACGAGCAGTACTTC.

V usage is TRBV5-6 and J usage is TRBJ2-7; perhaps TRBD1 as D (5 bases). The V end lost 3 bases, the J end lost 2 bases, and 9 bases lay between the germline ends. The CDR3 loop spans 13 amino acids. Germline V gene lookup returns CDR1 SGHDT and CDR2 YYEEEE. CDR3 bases: TGTGCCAGCAGCTATGACAGAACCTACGAGCAGTACTTC. This gives the protein CASSYDRTYEQYF.

This clonotype was observed a handful of times. This may stem from a read error, because a much larger clone lies one nucleotide away. J is TRBJ2-6 and V is TRBV7-2, with a possible D match to TRBD1 (6 bases). The germline V gene encodes CDR1 SGHTA and CDR2 FQGNSA. The CDR3 spans 18 residues. The CDR3 bases are TGTGCCAGCAGTGACCCGGGACAAAAATTGGCCGGGGCCAACGTCCGGACTTTC. Its translation is CASSDPGQKLAGANVRTF.

There are many counts of this clonotype. The chain couples TRBV6-6 to TRBJ2-5; D tentatively fits TRBD1 or TRBD2 (6 bases each). CDR1 and CDR2 from the germline V gene are MNHNY and SVGAGI (reference sequence). The V end was cut by 2 bases, the J end by 4 bases, with 17 bases between. The CDR3 runs to 16 residues. CDR3 amino acids: CASSYPRSGGGETQYF. CDR3 nucleotide sequence: TGTGCCAGCAGTTACCCACGCAGCGGAGGGGGAGAGACCCAGTACTTC.

This clonotype came up many times. The J gene is TRBJ2-3, the V gene TRBV12-3 or TRBV12-4; perhaps TRBD2 as D (5 bases). V was clipped by 7 bases and J by 2 bases, with 13 bases between them. The CDR3 covers 14 residues. CDR3 DNA: TGTGCCAGCACCAAAAGGAGGCTCACAGATACGCAGTATTTT. Its protein product is CASTKRRLTDTQYF.

This clonotype has at least ten counts. The chain joins TRBV6-6 to TRBJ2-7; 7 nucleotides align to TRBD2. CDR3 length: 15 residues. CDR1 MNHNY and CDR2 SVGAGI come from the germline V gene (reference sequence). Unmatched junction bases numbered 7, after V lost 2 bases and J lost 3 bases. Written as DNA, the CDR3 is TGTGCCAGCAGTTACGCCCCAGGGAGGGACTACGAGCAGTACTTC. Translating gives CASSYAPGRDYEQYF.

This clonotype was detected a few times. The gene calls are TRBV7-9 and TRBJ2-3, with D possibly TRBD2 on 6 matching bases. With 3 bases removed from V and 3 bases from J, the gap between germline ends came to 13 bases. There are 15 residues in the CDR3. The germline CDR1 and CDR2 sequences are SEHNR and FQNEAQ (reference sequence). CDR3 bases: TGTGCCAGCAGCTTTAATAGCGGCGGGACAGATACGCAGTATTTT. Amino acid sequence: CASSFNSGGTDTQYF.

The CDR3: CAWREIASDTGELFF. The CDR3 region has the DNA TGTGCCTGGAGAGAGATAGCGTCCGACACCGGGGAGCTGTTTTTT. This chain joins TRBV30 and TRBJ2-2; D perhaps matches TRBD2 (5 bases). Germline CDR1 is GTSNPN and CDR2 is SVGIG (reference sequence). This CDR3 has 15 residues. V was pared by 3 bases and J by 3 bases, with 14 bases between. The complete variable domain, with remaining parts taken from reference TRBV30 and TRBJ2-2, reads SQTIHQWPATLVQPVGSPLSLECTVEGTSNPNLYWYRQAAGRGLQLLFYSVGIGQISSEVPQNLSASRPQDRQFILSSKKLLLSDSGFYLCAWREIASDTGELFFGEGSRLTVL.

Notes on this clonotype: A junction boundary mismatches the germline segment, possibly from a read error. The rearrangement joins TRBV12-3 or TRBV12-4 to TRBJ2-3, with a weak D call TRBD2 (7 bases). CDR3 length: 16 amino acids. CDR3 bases: TGTGCCAGCCGTCCTGGGGGGGCCGTGAGCACAGATGCGCAGTATTTT. It yields the protein CASRPGGAVSTDAQYF.

A remark on this clonotype: This may stem from a read error, because a much larger clone lies one nucleotide away. This chain uses TRBV20-1 with TRBJ2-1, with D tentatively TRBD2 (5 bases). V was cut by 2 bases and J by 8 bases, with 10 bases left in between. The CDR3 totals 12 residues. Germline-derived CDR1 and CDR2 are DFQATT and SNEGSKA (reference sequence). CDR3 in amino acids: CSARWTGDEQFF. In DNA form, the CDR3 reads TGCAGTGCTAGATGGACCGGGGATGAGCAGTTCTTC.

The table lists this clonotype with many counts. The chain combines TRBV4-2 with TRBJ1-5; D remains ambiguous. The CDR3 is 16 amino acids. The germline gives CDR1 LGHNA, CDR2 YNFKEQ. Trimming shortened V by 0 bases and J by 3 bases, and 12 bases separated the two germline ends. CDR3 sequence reads: CASSQEGIRNNQPQHF. The CDR3 nucleotides are TGTGCCAGCAGCCAAGAGGGGATAAGGAACAATCAGCCCCAGCATTTT.

Ten or more counts support this clonotype. The chain carries TRBV7-2 and TRBJ2-7; 8 positions agree with TRBD1. The trim removed 1 base at V and 6 bases at J, leaving 5 bases unmatched. The CDR3 has 14 residues. Germline CDR1 SGHTA, CDR2 FQGNSA. CDR3 protein: CASSLEAGGTEQYF. CDR3 bases: TGTGCCAGCAGCTTAGAGGCAGGGGGCACCGAGCAGTACTTC. The variable domain in full, with the rest retrieved from reference TRBV7-2 and TRBJ2-7, is GAGVSQSPSNKVTEKGKDVELRCDPISGHTALYWYRQSLGQGLEFLIYFQGNSAPDKSGLPSDRFSAERTGGSVSTLTIQRTQQEDSAVYLCASSLEAGGTEQYFGPGTRLTVT.

This clonotype was seen only a few times. The gene calls are TRBV5-1 and TRBJ2-2, with D unresolved. Germline V gene sequence: CDR1 SGHRS, CDR2 YFSETQ. Trimming removed 1 base at V and 4 bases at J, with 11 bases between. This CDR3 has 15 residues. CDR3 residues: CASSLSARSTGELFF. CDR3 coding DNA: TGCGCCAGCAGCTTGTCTGCTCGGTCCACCGGGGAGCTGTTTTTT.

The V and J genes are TRBV5-1 and TRBJ2-2; 9 bases match TRBD2. CDR3 size: 16 residues. Per germline, CDR1 SGHRS and CDR2 YFSETQ. The trim removed 0 bases at V and 4 bases at J, leaving 4 bases unmatched. This CDR3 reads CASSLGTSGPTGELFF. DNA for the CDR3: TGCGCCAGCAGCTTGGGTACTAGCGGGCCCACCGGGGAGCTGTTTTTT.

In this sample, this clonotype is medium-sized. The chain is built from TRBV7-2 and TRBJ1-1, with D possibly TRBD1 on 5 matching bases. V was trimmed by 8 bases and J by 4 bases, leaving 14 bases between them. Germline V gene data show CDR1 as SGHTA and CDR2 as FQGNSA. This CDR3 is 13 amino acids long. This CDR3 is CASCSGGSTEAFF. The CDR3 region has the DNA TGTGCCAGCTGTTCGGGGGGGAGCACTGAAGCTTTCTTT. Using reference TRBV7-2 and TRBJ1-1 for the parts outside the CDR3, the full variable domain is GAGVSQSPSNKVTEKGKDVELRCDPISGHTALYWYRQSLGQGLEFLIYFQGNSAPDKSGLPSDRFSAERTGGSVSTLTIQRTQQEDSAVYLCASCSGGSTEAFFGQGTRLTVV.